This T cell receptor (beta chain) was sequenced in a study of STAT5B mutations in CD4+ large granular lymphocyte leukemia. General observations from the study: TRBV06-family usage was enriched in top patient clones (8/27) versus controls (2/35).

Sequencing was at survey level. The method was immunoSEQ multiplex PCR; TCRdb's version includes in-frame clones alone and lacks a portion of them. The profile shows approximately 21,000 clones, about 80% of them singletons. As concerns this clone: The antigen remains unidentified.

The CDR3 runs to 12 residues. With 5 bases removed from V and 4 bases from J, the gap between germline ends came to 7 bases. The germline V gene has CDR1 SGHVS and CDR2 FNYEAQ. The sequenced material came from CD4+ T cells from blood buffy coats. This sequence was found in a human donor in good health. The V and J genes are TRBV7-6 and TRBJ2-3; D is unresolved. The CDR3 reads CASSLEPDTQYF. Here the CDR3 DNA reads TGTGCCAGCAGCCTAGAGCCAGATACGCAGTATTTT.